The rows below give T cell receptor beta chains drawn from one sample of a study of blood T cell repertoires in COVID-19. Sequencing used immunoSEQ multiplex PCR; TCRdb keeps in-frame clones, though not all of them. Here the sample spans roughly 320,000 clones, about 90% being singletons. The sample comprised peripheral blood. These TCRs come from a woman aged 50 to 60 with COVID-19, enrolled during active disease. CDR3s include the opening cysteine and the closing phenylalanine or tryptophan. A D gene is named only where the DNA matches it firmly. A row's size may be missing; if present it is once, few, many or a size class.

V gene: TRBV10-3; clone size: NA; J gene: TRBJ2-7; D gene: TRBD2; CDR3 DNA: TGTGCCATCAGGCCCGGGACTAGCGGGAATGGAGGCGAGCAGTACTTC; CDR3 protein: CAIRPGTSGNGGEQYF
V gene: TRBV11-2; clone size: NA; J gene: TRBJ2-3; D gene: TRBD1; CDR3 DNA: TGTGCCAGCAGCATAAGGGGGCAGGGGAGCACAGATACGCAGTATTTT; CDR3 protein: CASSIRGQGSTDTQYF
V gene: TRBV10-1; clone size: NA; J gene: TRBJ2-5; D gene: NA; CDR3 DNA: NA; CDR3 protein: CASSSSGWSETQYF
V gene: TRBV30; clone size: NA; J gene: TRBJ2-7; D gene: NA; CDR3 DNA: TGTGCCTGGTCCACCCACAGGATGACCTACGAGCAGTACTTC; CDR3 protein: CAWSTHRMTYEQYF
V gene: TRBV13; clone size: NA; J gene: TRBJ2-7; D gene: TRBD2; CDR3 DNA: TGTGCCAGCAGCTTACGGACTAGCGGGGGGTACGAGCAGTACTTC; CDR3 protein: CASSLRTSGGYEQYF
V gene: TRBV6-5; clone size: once; J gene: TRBJ1-4; D gene: TRBD1; CDR3 DNA: TGTGCCAGCAGCCTGAGGAGGGGGCATGAAAAACTGTTTTTT; CDR3 protein: CASSLRRGHEKLFF
V gene: TRBV19; clone size: few; J gene: TRBJ1-1; D gene: NA; CDR3 DNA: TGTGCCAGTAACCGCAGGGAGGTGCTCAACACTGAAGCTTTCTTT; CDR3 protein: CASNRREVLNTEAFF
V gene: TRBV6-5; clone size: NA; J gene: TRBJ1-4; D gene: NA; CDR3 DNA: TGTGCCAGCACAAGACAGAGAGCAACTAATGAAAAACTGTTTTTT; CDR3 protein: CASTRQRATNEKLFF
V gene: TRBV29-1; clone size: NA; J gene: TRBJ1-1; D gene: NA; CDR3 DNA: TGCAGCGTTGAAGAATATACCAGCACTGAAGCTTTCTTT; CDR3 protein: CSVEEYTSTEAFF
V gene: TRBV20-1; clone size: NA; J gene: TRBJ1-4; D gene: NA; CDR3 DNA: TGCAGTGCTAGTGGGGGAGGGAATGAAAAACTGTTTTTT; CDR3 protein: CSASGGGNEKLFF
V gene: TRBV9; clone size: NA; J gene: TRBJ2-3; D gene: TRBD2; CDR3 DNA: TGTGCCAGCAGCTTACTTAGCGGGAGACAGACAGATACGCAGTATTTT; CDR3 protein: CASSLLSGRQTDTQYF
V gene: TRBV5-1; clone size: NA; J gene: TRBJ2-2; D gene: NA; CDR3 DNA: TGCGCCAGCAAACAGGGCACCACCGGGGAGCTGTTTTTT; CDR3 protein: CASKQGTTGELFF
V gene: TRBV19; clone size: NA; J gene: TRBJ1-1; D gene: NA; CDR3 DNA: TGTGCCAGTAGCCAGGGCTTGAACACTGAAGCTTTCTTT; CDR3 protein: CASSQGLNTEAFF
V gene: TRBV2; clone size: NA; J gene: TRBJ1-6; D gene: NA; CDR3 DNA: TGTGCCAGCAGTGACTTTAGGGGTACCTATAATTCACCCCTCCACTTT; CDR3 protein: CASSDFRGTYNSPLHF
V gene: TRBV7-3; clone size: NA; J gene: TRBJ2-1; D gene: NA; CDR3 DNA: TGTGCCAGCAGCTCGCCTTGGGGCAGTGAGCAGTTCTTC; CDR3 protein: CASSSPWGSEQFF
V gene: TRBV7-9; clone size: NA; J gene: TRBJ2-1; D gene: TRBD2; CDR3 DNA: TGTGCCAGCAGCCGGACTAGCGGGAGCCTCGAGGGGTCCTACAATGAGCAGTTCTTC; CDR3 protein: CASSRTSGSLEGSYNEQFF
V gene: TRBV6-6; clone size: NA; J gene: TRBJ2-3; D gene: TRBD2; CDR3 DNA: TGTGCCAGCAGTTACCCTGCTAGCGGGAGAACAGATACGCAGTATTTT; CDR3 protein: CASSYPASGRTDTQYF
V gene: TRBV2; clone size: NA; J gene: TRBJ2-5; D gene: NA; CDR3 DNA: TGTGCCAGCATGTACAGCCCACTCGGGGTGGAGACCCAGTACTTC; CDR3 protein: CASMYSPLGVETQYF
V gene: TRBV6-6; clone size: NA; J gene: TRBJ2-4; D gene: TRBD1; CDR3 DNA: TGTGCCAGCAGTCCCACAACAGGGGGCGAAGCCAAAAACATTCAGTACTTC; CDR3 protein: CASSPTTGGEAKNIQYF
V gene: TRBV25-1; clone size: NA; J gene: TRBJ2-7; D gene: TRBD1; CDR3 DNA: TGTGCCAGCAGTGCGCTAAAGGTTACAGGGGGTTGGGAGCAGTACTTC; CDR3 protein: CASSALKVTGGWEQYF
V gene: TRBV29-1; clone size: NA; J gene: TRBJ2-1; D gene: NA; CDR3 DNA: TGCAGCCCCAGAAATGGCAATGAGCAGTTCTTC; CDR3 protein: CSPRNGNEQFF
V gene: TRBV6-5; clone size: NA; J gene: TRBJ2-7; D gene: NA; CDR3 DNA: TGTGCCAGCAGTTACAAGGGGGAAACTAACGAGCAGTACTTC; CDR3 protein: CASSYKGETNEQYF
V gene: TRBV5-1; clone size: NA; J gene: TRBJ1-6; D gene: TRBD1; CDR3 DNA: TGCGCCAGCAGCTCCTCGGGACAGGGAAATTCACCCCTCCACTTT; CDR3 protein: CASSSSGQGNSPLHF
V gene: TRBV11-3; clone size: once; J gene: TRBJ2-7; D gene: NA; CDR3 DNA: TGTGCCAGCAGCTCCCCACTTTCCCAGCGGGCAACCTACGAGCAGTACTTC; CDR3 protein: CASSSPLSQRATYEQYF
V gene: TRBV6-5; clone size: NA; J gene: TRBJ2-7; D gene: TRBD1; CDR3 DNA: TGTGCCAGCAGCATAAACCCAGGACAGGTCTACGAGCAGTACTTC; CDR3 protein: CASSINPGQVYEQYF
V gene: TRBV2; clone size: NA; J gene: TRBJ2-2; D gene: NA; CDR3 DNA: TGTGCCAGCAGTGACTTTGGGGAGCTGTTTTTT; CDR3 protein: CASSDFGELFF
V gene: TRBV9; clone size: NA; J gene: TRBJ1-2; D gene: NA; CDR3 DNA: TGTGCCAGCAGCGTTACAGGGAATGGCTACACCTTC; CDR3 protein: CASSVTGNGYTF
V gene: TRBV13; clone size: NA; J gene: TRBJ1-3; D gene: NA; CDR3 DNA: TGTGCCAGCAGCTTAAGGGGGTACTCTGGAAACACCATATATTTT; CDR3 protein: CASSLRGYSGNTIYF
V gene: TRBV19; clone size: NA; J gene: TRBJ2-6; D gene: TRBD1; CDR3 DNA: TGTGCCAGTACGAAACAGGGGGATGGTGGGGCCAACGTCCTGACTTTC; CDR3 protein: CASTKQGDGGANVLTF
V gene: TRBV5-1; clone size: NA; J gene: TRBJ2-5; D gene: NA; CDR3 DNA: TGCGCCAGCAGCGGCGGGACAGCAGAGACCCAGTACTTC; CDR3 protein: CASSGGTAETQYF
V gene: TRBV9; clone size: NA; J gene: TRBJ2-1; D gene: NA; CDR3 DNA: TGTGCCAGCAGCGTTAGCGGTAGCTCCTACAATGAGCAGTTCTTC; CDR3 protein: CASSVSGSSYNEQFF
V gene: TRBV5-4; clone size: NA; J gene: TRBJ1-2; D gene: TRBD1; CDR3 DNA: TGTGCCAGCAGCAGTGACAGGGAGCGAAAGGATGGCTACACCTTC; CDR3 protein: CASSSDRERKDGYTF
V gene: TRBV28; clone size: NA; J gene: TRBJ2-1; D gene: TRBD2; CDR3 DNA: TGTGCCAGCAGTTCCTCGGGAGCGGGAGGTCAAAAAGAGCAGTTCTTC; CDR3 protein: CASSSSGAGGQKEQFF
V gene: TRBV19; clone size: once; J gene: TRBJ1-2; D gene: TRBD1; CDR3 DNA: TGTGCCAGCAATGACAGGGTGATTAACTATGGCTACACCTTC; CDR3 protein: CASNDRVINYGYTF
V gene: TRBV5-5; clone size: NA; J gene: TRBJ1-2; D gene: NA; CDR3 DNA: TGTGCCAGCAGCTTCCGGGATGTCTATGGCTACACCTTC; CDR3 protein: CASSFRDVYGYTF
V gene: TRBV11-3; clone size: NA; J gene: TRBJ2-7; D gene: NA; CDR3 DNA: TGTGCCAGCAGCTTAAACGTTATCCTTCGGTTTTCAGCAGGATACGAGCAGTACTTC; CDR3 protein: CASSLNVILRFSAGYEQYF
V gene: TRBV7-8; clone size: NA; J gene: TRBJ2-1; D gene: TRBD2; CDR3 DNA: TGTGCCAGCAGCTTAAGTCTAGCGGTCTCCAATGAGCAGTTCTTC; CDR3 protein: CASSLSLAVSNEQFF
V gene: TRBV27; clone size: once; J gene: TRBJ1-2; D gene: NA; CDR3 DNA: TGTGCCAGCAGTTTCGGAGGGGTGAGGTACACCTTC; CDR3 protein: CASSFGGVRYTF
V gene: TRBV7-2; clone size: NA; J gene: TRBJ2-5; D gene: NA; CDR3 DNA: TGTGCCAGCAGCTCGACCAGGGTGGAGACCCAGTACTTC; CDR3 protein: CASSSTRVETQYF
V gene: TRBV18; clone size: NA; J gene: TRBJ1-3; D gene: NA; CDR3 DNA: TGTGCCAGCTCCCCAAAGACAGGAACGGGAAACACCATATATTTT; CDR3 protein: CASSPKTGTGNTIYF
V gene: TRBV24-1; clone size: NA; J gene: TRBJ2-1; D gene: NA; CDR3 DNA: TGTGCCACCAGTGATTCAACTAGCTATCAGCAGTTCTTC; CDR3 protein: CATSDSTSYQQFF
V gene: TRBV6-2/TRBV6-3; clone size: NA; J gene: TRBJ2-1; D gene: TRBD2; CDR3 DNA: TGTGCCAGCAGTTACCGACTAGCGGGAGGACTCAATGAGCAGTTCTTC; CDR3 protein: CASSYRLAGGLNEQFF
V gene: TRBV25-1; clone size: NA; J gene: TRBJ2-7; D gene: TRBD1; CDR3 DNA: TGTGCCAGCAGGGGGGACAGGGGTGACGAGCAGTACTTC; CDR3 protein: CASRGDRGDEQYF
V gene: TRBV29-1; clone size: once; J gene: TRBJ2-5; D gene: NA; CDR3 DNA: TGCAGCGTTGCCCAGTTAGAGACCCAGTACTTC; CDR3 protein: CSVAQLETQYF
V gene: TRBV11-2; clone size: few; J gene: TRBJ2-2; D gene: NA; CDR3 DNA: TGTGCCAGCAGCTTAGAGGCATCCGGGGAGCTGTTTTTT; CDR3 protein: CASSLEASGELFF
V gene: TRBV9; clone size: NA; J gene: TRBJ2-7; D gene: NA; CDR3 DNA: TGTGCCAGCAGCCAAGGGACAAGCTACGAGCAGTACTTC; CDR3 protein: CASSQGTSYEQYF
V gene: TRBV11-3; clone size: NA; J gene: TRBJ2-1; D gene: TRBD2; CDR3 DNA: TGTGCCAGCATGCCGGGAGGAACCTACAATGAGCAGTTCTTC; CDR3 protein: CASMPGGTYNEQFF
V gene: TRBV3-1/TRBV3-2; clone size: once; J gene: TRBJ2-1; D gene: TRBD1; CDR3 DNA: TGTGCCAGCAGCCAAAGCGGACAGGGCATCCATGAGCAGTTCTTC; CDR3 protein: CASSQSGQGIHEQFF
V gene: TRBV2; clone size: few; J gene: TRBJ1-1; D gene: NA; CDR3 DNA: TGTGCCAGCAGTGAAGAAGGGGTACCCATGAACACTGAAGCTTTCTTT; CDR3 protein: CASSEEGVPMNTEAFF
V gene: TRBV11-1; clone size: once; J gene: TRBJ1-6; D gene: TRBD1; CDR3 DNA: TGTGCCAGCAGCTCCGGACAGGGGGATTCACCCCTCCACTTT; CDR3 protein: CASSSGQGDSPLHF
V gene: TRBV19; clone size: NA; J gene: TRBJ2-1; D gene: TRBD2; CDR3 DNA: TGTGCCAGTAGTGTAGCGGGACGGGGGGCAGGGAATGAGCAGTTCTTC; CDR3 protein: CASSVAGRGAGNEQFF
V gene: TRBV5-8; clone size: NA; J gene: TRBJ2-5; D gene: TRBD1; CDR3 DNA: TGTGCCAGCAGCTTGGGACAGGGTAGAAAAGAGACCCAGTACTTC; CDR3 protein: CASSLGQGRKETQYF
V gene: TRBV29-1; clone size: NA; J gene: TRBJ2-7; D gene: TRBD2; CDR3 DNA: TGCAGCGTTGCACGGGGGGGAACCAACGAGCAGTACTTC; CDR3 protein: CSVARGGTNEQYF